The T cell receptor beta chain under discussion was sequenced for a study of T cell clusters in autoimmune cytopenias. TRB was amplified by touch-down multiplex PCR, primer pools A and B combined. Following a re-call of the multiplex PCR reads, TCRdb has one entry per CDR3 protein and lacks DNA. With roughly 6,500 distinct CDR3 sequences in the sample, the ten largest clones hold about 60%. TRB amplification used approximately 0.25 ug of peripheral blood genomic DNA. Germline V gene sequence: CDR1 SGHAT, CDR2 FQNNGV. The CDR3 contains 14 residues. The data also belong to a second study, concerning T cell repertoires in aging, cancer and after chemotherapy.

The chain uses TRBV11-2 and TRBJ2-7; TCRdb's D call, TRBD2, is unchecked because there is no DNA. This TCR derives from a human donor in good health. The sample consisted of peripheral blood. This CDR3 is CASSLGPNGYEQYF. Drawing the rest from reference TRBV11-2 and TRBJ2-7, the complete variable domain is EAGVAQSPRYKIIEKRQSVAFWCNPISGHATLYWYQQILGQGPKLLIQFQNNGVVDDSQLPKDRFSAERLKGVDSTLKIQPAKLEDSAVYLCASSLGPNGYEQYFGPGTRLTVT.